This T cell receptor beta chain was identified in a study of CD8 T cells in Susac syndrome. Per germline, CDR1 MNHEY and CDR2 SVGAGI. V dropped 0 bases and J dropped 2 bases, with 11 bases sitting between them. CDR3 length: 15 amino acids. Notes on the study in general: TCR sequencing and HLA analysis covered a relatively small number of individuals.

Comment on this clonotype: Its antigen is not identified.

RNA totalling roughly 0.5 to 1 ug underwent reverse transcription with random hexamers. TCRdb passed the immunoSEQ multiplex PCR reads through MiXCR, listing each CDR3 protein once. The repertoire consists of around 45,000 distinct CDR3 sequences, with roughly 93% occurring once and the leading ten covering about 0.54%. The specimen sequenced was CD8+ T cells from PBMCs. This chain uses TRBV6-5 with TRBJ2-7; tentative D call: TRBD1 (5 bases). The clonotype was recovered from a human donor in good health. DNA for the CDR3: TGTGCCAGCAGTTACTCCCTGACAGAAACCTACGAGCAGTACTTC. It specifies CASSYSLTETYEQYF.